This T cell receptor beta chain was recorded in a study of T cell clonotyping in hematopoietic cell transplantation. For this clone: What it binds is not known.

The assay was immunoSEQ multiplex PCR, and TCRdb's table has in-frame clones only and misses some. Of thousands of clones listed, roughly 79% were seen once; the top ten hold about 17%. This CDR3 is 12 amino acids long. CDR1 and CDR2 from the germline V gene are SGHAT and FQNNGV. V was trimmed by 3 bases and J by 3 bases, leaving 6 bases between them. Study-level findings and limits: Pathologically expanded recipient clonotypes increased progressively from day 30 to day 180 as diversity fell. Higher Inverse Simpson Index values in graft donor and pretransplant recipient predicted broader posttransplant TCR diversity.

Samples: about 28 days before transplant, then days 30, 100 and 180 after. The source was PBMCs, collected 180 days after allogeneic stem cell transplant. The rearrangement uses TRBV11-2 and TRBJ2-7, with D uncertain. The TCR was taken from a male patient aged 40-50 years who had an allogeneic stem cell transplant from a related donor, so the T cells may come from the graft donor. Some clones in this sample may be carry-over from other donors' samples. CDR3 nucleotide sequence: TGTGCCAGCAGCTTCAACAGCTACGAGCAGTACTTC. This gives the protein CASSFNSYEQYF.